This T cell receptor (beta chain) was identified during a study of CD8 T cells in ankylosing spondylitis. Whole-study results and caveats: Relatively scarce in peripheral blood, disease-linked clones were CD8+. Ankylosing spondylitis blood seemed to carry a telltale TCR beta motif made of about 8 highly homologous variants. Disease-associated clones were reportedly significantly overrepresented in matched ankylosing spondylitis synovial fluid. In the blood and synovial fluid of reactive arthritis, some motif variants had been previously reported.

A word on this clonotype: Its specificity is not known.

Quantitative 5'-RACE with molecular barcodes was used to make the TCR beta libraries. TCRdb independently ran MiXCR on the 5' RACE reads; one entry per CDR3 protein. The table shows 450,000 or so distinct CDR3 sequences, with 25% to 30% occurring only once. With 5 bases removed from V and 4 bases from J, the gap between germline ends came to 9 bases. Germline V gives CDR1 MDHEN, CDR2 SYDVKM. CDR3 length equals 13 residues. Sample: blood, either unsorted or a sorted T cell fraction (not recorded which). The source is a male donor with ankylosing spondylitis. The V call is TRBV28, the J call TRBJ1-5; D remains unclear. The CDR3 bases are TGTGCCAGCAGTGTGGGGAGAAATCAGCCCCAGCATTTT. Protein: CASSVGRNQPQHF. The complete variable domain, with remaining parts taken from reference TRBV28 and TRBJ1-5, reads DVKVTQSSRYLVKRTGEKVFLECVQDMDHENMFWYRQDPGLGLRLIYFSYDVKMKEKGDIPEGYSVSREKKERFSLILESASTNQTSMYLCASSVGRNQPQHFGDGTRLSIL.